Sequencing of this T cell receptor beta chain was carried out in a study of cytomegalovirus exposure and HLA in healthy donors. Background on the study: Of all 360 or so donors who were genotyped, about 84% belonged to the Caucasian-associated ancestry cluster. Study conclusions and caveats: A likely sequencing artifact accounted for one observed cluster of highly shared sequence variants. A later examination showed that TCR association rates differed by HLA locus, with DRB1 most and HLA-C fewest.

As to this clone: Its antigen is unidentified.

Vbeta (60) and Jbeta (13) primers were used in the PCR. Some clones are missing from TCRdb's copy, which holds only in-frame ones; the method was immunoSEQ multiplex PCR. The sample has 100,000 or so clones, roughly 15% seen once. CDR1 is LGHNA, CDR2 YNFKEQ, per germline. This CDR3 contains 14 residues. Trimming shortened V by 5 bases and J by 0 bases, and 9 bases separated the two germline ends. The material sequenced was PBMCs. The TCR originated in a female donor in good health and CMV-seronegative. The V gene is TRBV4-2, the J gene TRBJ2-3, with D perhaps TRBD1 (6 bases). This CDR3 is CASSNTGSTDTQYF. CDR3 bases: TGTGCCAGCAGCAATACAGGGAGCACAGATACGCAGTATTTT.